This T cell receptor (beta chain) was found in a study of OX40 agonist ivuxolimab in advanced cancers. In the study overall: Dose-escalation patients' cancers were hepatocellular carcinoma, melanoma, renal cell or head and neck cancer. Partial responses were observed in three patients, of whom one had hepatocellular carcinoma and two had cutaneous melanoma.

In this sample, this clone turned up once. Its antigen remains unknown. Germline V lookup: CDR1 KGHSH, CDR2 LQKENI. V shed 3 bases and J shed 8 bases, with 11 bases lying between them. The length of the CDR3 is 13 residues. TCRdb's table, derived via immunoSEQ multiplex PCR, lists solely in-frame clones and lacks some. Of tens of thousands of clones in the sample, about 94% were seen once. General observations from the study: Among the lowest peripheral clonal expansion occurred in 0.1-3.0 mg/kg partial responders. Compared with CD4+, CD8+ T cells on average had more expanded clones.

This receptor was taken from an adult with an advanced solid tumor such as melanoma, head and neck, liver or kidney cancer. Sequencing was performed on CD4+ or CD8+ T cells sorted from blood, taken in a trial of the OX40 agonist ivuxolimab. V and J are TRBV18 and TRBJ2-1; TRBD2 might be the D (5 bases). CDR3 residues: CASSPPGSDEQFF. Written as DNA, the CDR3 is TGTGCCAGCTCACCGCCGGGGAGCGATGAGCAGTTCTTC.